One T cell receptor (beta chain) is described in this entry. This sample stems from a study of OX40 agonist ivuxolimab in advanced cancers. CDR1 is SNHLY, CDR2 FYNNEI, per germline. Trimming took 8 bases from V and 9 from J, leaving 20 bases between them. The CDR3 length is 14 residues. The protocol was immunoSEQ multiplex PCR, while the TCRdb copy is restricted to in-frame clones and leaves out a portion. The data contain 68,000 or so clones, roughly 83% of them singletons. This clonotype was obtained from an adult with an advanced solid tumor such as melanoma, head and neck, liver or kidney cancer. Sequences were derived from CD4+ or CD8+ T cells sorted from blood, sampled in a trial of the OX40 agonist ivuxolimab. The V call is TRBV2, the J call TRBJ2-1; either TRBD1 or TRBD2 may fit D (6 bases each). CDR3 amino acids: CASLAGVGGSEQFF. The CDR3, as DNA: TGTGCCAGCCTCGCAGGGGTAGGGGGGAGTGAGCAGTTCTTC.